The sequence of this T cell receptor (beta chain) was determined in a study of immune evolution from preneoplasia to lung adenocarcinoma (dated by TCRdb to about 2021). In terms of the full investigation: No AAH lesions showed HLA loss of heterozygosity, compared with roughly 7% of AIS, approximately 15% of MIA and around 30% of ADC lesions. The study used immune gene expression, TCR sequencing and multiplex immunofluorescence to profile the immune contexture of lung adenocarcinoma precursors and invasive adenocarcinoma. Resected precursor lesions (AAH, AIS, MIA) and invasive adenocarcinomas were compared with paired morphologically normal lung tissue. The sample size depended on which specimens were available, not on a prior power calculation. The overall cohort was made up of more than 40 patients with pulmonary nodules who had surgical resection. A total of some 53 patients contributed TCR sequencing data. According to the study, fewer than 130 samples went through TCR sequencing. POLYSOLVER was used to infer Class I HLA alleles from exome data, and LOHHLA was used to detect allele-specific HLA loss. The immune data were integrated with whole exome sequencing and methylation data obtained from the same cohort of nodules. The full study reports these points: Normal lung had the highest top T cell clone frequencies, and these frequencies appeared to fall progressively from AAH through AIS, MIA and invasive adenocarcinoma. KRAS-mutant nodules showed the highest T cell clonality compared with EGFR-mutant or double wild-type lesions. The findings reflected association rather than direct causation, and larger cohorts with long-term follow-up and longitudinal biopsies were considered necessary. Clonality was highest in normal lung, while later-stage lesions appeared to have lower clonality but higher T cell density and diversity. Because every patient came from Japan and China, how well the results apply to Western populations was uncertain.

The germline V gene gives CDR1 as SGHVS and CDR2 as FQNEAQ. The CDR3 spans 15 residues, from the cysteine through the phenylalanine. The sequence is cut down to CDR3 DNA, 45 bases in frame from base 1. V is shortened by 6 bases, J by 5 bases, and the region joining them spans 17 bases. Between the mid-2010s and the late 2010s, the patients underwent resection in either Japan or China. The histologic diagnosis of each case was independently confirmed on H&E slides by two lung cancer pathologists. For nucleic acid extraction, premalignant or tumor cells were enriched by macro-dissection following pathologic assessment. The AllPrep DNA/RNA FFPE Kit was used to isolate DNA from FFPE tissue. The immunoSEQ hsTCRbeta Kit was used to sequence TCR beta CDR3 regions from DNA. Per the authors' processing: TCR sequencing data were analysed with the ImmunoSEQ Analyzer. T cell clonality was calculated on productive rearrangements as 1 minus Pielou's evenness. To measure T cell diversity, the inverse Simpson index was applied to productive templates. T cell density was TCR beta template counts normalized to usable DNA, estimated by amplifying and sequencing housekeeping genes. Two-sided Kruskal-Wallis tests were used to compare TCR metrics between histologic stages. This is the immuneACCESS table as TCRdb keeps it, with only in-frame sequences that have V and J called. A part of the clones is gone; compared with another copy, unresolved V genes explain less than half, and the rest is unexplained. The DNA gave D and trimming, while V, J and clone size come from that table. The sample has roughly 4,000 clones on record, roughly three quarters of them singletons. Jointly, the top ten make up 6% to 8.5% of the sample.

As for this clone: Its antigen specificity is not known. No much larger clone exists at a distance of one base, and base qualities are not known.

The chain is made from TRBV7-8 and TRBJ2-1; no confident D gene assignment can be made. The specimen was FFPE minimally invasive lung adenocarcinoma tissue. Per the publication, the cell subset or site label means: micro-invasive lung adenocarcinoma (MIA). This TCR derives from a person aged 50 or older with lung adenocarcinoma. The CDR3 loop reads CASRTDRSGHNEQFF. The nucleotide sequence reads TGTGCCAGCAGAACAGACCGGTCGGGTCACAATGAGCAGTTCTTC.